The 31 T cell receptor beta chains below all came from one sample that was sequenced in a study of T cells in Graves' hyperthyroidism and ophthalmopathy. Amplified TCR beta CDR3 regions came from RNA transcripts. TCR CDR3 regions were first amplified by RT-PCR with HTBI primers. TCRdb passed the multiplex PCR reads through MiXCR, listing each CDR3 protein once. The data hold hundreds of thousands of distinct CDR3 sequences, with around 15% observed a single time. The material sequenced was blood. The receptors stem from a woman in her late teens or twenties with Graves' hyperthyroidism.

Many counts were recorded for this clonotype. The chain combines TRBV27 with TRBJ1-5; 9 bases are shared with TRBD1. Trimming cost V 4 bases and J 2 bases; bases outside gene matches: 3. The CDR3 length is 15 residues. CDR1 is MNHEY and CDR2 is SMNVEV in the germline V gene (reference sequence). CDR3 in amino acids: CASSSGQGGNQPQHF. The CDR3 DNA reads as TGTGCCAGCAGTTCGGGACAGGGTGGCAATCAGCCCCAGCATTTT.

The chain carries TRBV6-2 or TRBV6-3 and TRBJ2-1, with a weak D call TRBD2 (6 bases). The CDR3 covers 16 residues. The V end lost 5 bases, the J end lost 2 bases, and 16 bases lay between the germline ends. Germline values: CDR1 MNHEY, CDR2 SVGEGT. The CDR3 protein is CASSLSGAKAYNEQFF. CDR3 sequence (DNA): TGTGCCAGCAGTCTTAGCGGCGCAAAGGCCTACAATGAGCAGTTCTTC.

This clonotype showed up just a few times. The V call is TRBV29-1, the J call TRBJ2-7, with 11 bases matching TRBD2. The germline V gene has CDR1 SQVTM and CDR2 ANQGSEA. V lost 5 bases, J lost 3 bases, and 3 bases stayed unmatched. The CDR3 consists of 13 residues. CDR3 protein: CSVYTSGSYEQYF. The CDR3 DNA is TGCAGCGTTTATACTAGCGGGAGCTACGAGCAGTACTTC.

This clonotype was observed at least ten times. The chain combines TRBV7-3 with TRBJ2-1; D not certain. V was trimmed by 1 base and J by 6 bases, leaving 7 bases between them. Per the germline V gene, CDR1 is SGHTA and CDR2 is FQGTGA. The CDR3 runs 13 residues. The CDR3 reads CASSLMRTNEQFF. CDR3 in DNA: TGTGCCAGCAGCTTAATGCGTACCAATGAGCAGTTCTTC.

The V and J genes are TRBV29-1 and TRBJ2-5; maybe TRBD2 (5 bases). The CDR3 spans 14 residues. V lost 4 bases and J 0 bases, leaving 12 bases between the germline ends. Germline V gene sequence: CDR1 SQVTM, CDR2 ANQGSEA. This CDR3 is CSVGRTSYQETQYF. The CDR3 DNA follows: TGCAGCGTTGGGAGGACTTCGTACCAAGAGACCCAGTACTTC.

This clonotype appeared a few times. The CDR3 bases are TGCAGTGCTAGAGAGCTAGCGGGAGAATACATTCAGTACTTC. Translation: CSARELAGEYIQYF. The chain is built from TRBV20-1 and TRBJ2-4, with 10 bases fitting TRBD2. Trimming removed 0 bases from V and 8 bases from J; junction bases left unmatched: 4. Germline V CDR1 and CDR2: DFQATT, SNEGSKA (reference sequence). CDR3 length equals 14 residues.

This clonotype was observed at least ten times. V gene TRBV7-9 combines with J gene TRBJ2-2; TRBD2 is a possible D gene (6 bases). Germline CDR1 reads SEHNR; CDR2 reads FQNEAQ (reference sequence). V was pared by 2 bases and J by 4 bases, with 14 bases between. The CDR3 loop spans 16 amino acids. The CDR3 region has the DNA TGTGCCAGCAGCTTATCTCCTAGCGACTTCACCGGGGAGCTGTTTTTT. Translating gives CASSLSPSDFTGELFF. Full variable domain (rest looked up from reference TRBV7-9 and TRBJ2-2): DTGVSQNPRHKITKRGQNVTFRCDPISEHNRLYWYRQTLGQGPEFLTYFQNEAQLEKSRLLSDRFSAERPKGSFSTLEIQRTEQGDSAMYLCASSLSPSDFTGELFFGEGSRLTVL.

This clonotype was detected a few times. The chain has TRBV6-1 and TRBJ2-5; perhaps TRBD1 as D (5 bases). The CDR3 sequence is 14 residues long. Germline CDR1 reads MNHNS; CDR2 reads SASEGT. The CDR3 is CGSLRQGFEETQYF. CDR3 coding DNA: TGTGGGTCTCTGAGGCAGGGATTCGAGGAGACCCAGTACTTC.

In its sample, this clonotype was seen a few times. The gene calls are TRBV28 and TRBJ2-7; D might be TRBD2 (6 bases). Trimming removed 6 bases from V and 3 bases from J, with 18 bases in between. This CDR3 is 15 amino acids long. Germline CDR1 and CDR2: MDHEN and SYDVKM. CDR3 sequence reads: CASSRGRTNLYEQYF. The CDR3 nucleotides read TGTGCCAGCAGCCGAGGGAGGACAAATCTCTACGAGCAGTACTTC.

In its sample, this clonotype was seen a few times. This rearrangement joins TRBV18 to TRBJ2-5; tentative D call: TRBD1 (5 bases). Germline lookup yields CDR1 KGHSH and CDR2 LQKENI. V lost 2 bases, J lost 3 bases, and 10 bases lay in between. The CDR3 contains 14 residues. CDR3: CASSPRGSKETQYF. The CDR3 nucleotides are TGTGCCAGCTCACCAAGGGGCTCAAAAGAGACCCAGTACTTC.

CDR3: CASTYPDRDGSGELFF. In nucleotides, the CDR3 is TGTGCCAGCACCTACCCGGACAGGGACGGGTCCGGGGAGCTGTTTTTT. This chain joins TRBV6-2 or TRBV6-3 and TRBJ2-2; 8 bases fit TRBD1. The V gene end was trimmed by 7 bases and the J gene end by 6 bases; junction bases not matched to a gene: 13. The germline gives CDR1 MNHEY, CDR2 SVGEGT. The CDR3 length is 16 residues.

This chain uses TRBV4-3 with TRBJ2-1; D might be TRBD1 or TRBD2, each matching 6 bases. Germline loops: CDR1 LGHNA, CDR2 YSLEER. With 0 bases removed from V and 8 bases from J, the gap between germline ends came to 14 bases. CDR3 length equals 15 residues. CDR3 coding DNA: TGCGCCAGCAGCCAAGATTTCTCGGGGGCGGATGAGCAGTTCTTC. This sequence encodes CASSQDFSGADEQFF.

This clonotype has ten or more counts. This chain uses TRBV7-8 with TRBJ1-1; weak D call: TRBD1 (5 bases). The CDR3 has 16 amino acids. The germline gives CDR1 SGHVS, CDR2 FQNEAQ. V shed 0 bases and J shed 0 bases, with 11 bases lying between them. CDR3 sequence: CASSLAEGPLNTEAFF. For the CDR3, the DNA is TGTGCCAGCAGCTTAGCCGAGGGACCGTTGAACACTGAAGCTTTCTTT.

This clonotype showed up many times. The V and J genes are TRBV12-3 or TRBV12-4 and TRBJ2-7; 8 bases line up with TRBD2. J gave up 5 bases and V 7 bases, and 22 bases lay outside the gene matches. There are 18 residues in the CDR3. This CDR3 is CASTFSGVGRPPFDEQYF. The CDR3 region has the DNA TGTGCCAGCACCTTTAGCGGGGTGGGACGGCCGCCGTTCGACGAGCAGTACTTC.

This clonotype turned up a few times. V is TRBV7-9 and J is TRBJ2-2; no reliable D call. The ends were cut back, 8 bases at V and 3 bases at J, with 7 bases in the middle. This CDR3 is 12 amino acids long. CDR1 and CDR2 (germline): SEHNR, FQNEAQ (reference sequence). For the CDR3, the DNA is TGTGCCAGCGGCAGCTACACCGGGGAGCTGTTTTTT. Protein sequence: CASGSYTGELFF.

The J gene is TRBJ2-1, the V gene TRBV19, with D perhaps TRBD1 (6 bases). The length of the CDR3 is 23 residues. Trimming removed 2 bases at V and 2 bases at J, with 34 bases between. Germline CDR1 LNHDA, CDR2 SQIVND (reference sequence). CDR3 bases: TGTGCCAGTAGTATATTGAGGGGAACCGTCCCAAGTCCCAGGGGAGAGACCTACAATGAGCAGTTCTTC. It yields the protein CASSILRGTVPSPRGETYNEQFF.

J is TRBJ2-2 and V is TRBV4-1; tentative D call: TRBD1 (6 bases). Germline CDR1 reads MGHRA; CDR2 reads YSYEKL. The V end was cut by 6 bases, the J end by 2 bases, with 13 bases between. The CDR3 runs 15 residues. CDR3 protein: CASRLGQTNTGELFF. CDR3 DNA: TGCGCCAGCAGACTAGGACAGACCAACACCGGGGAGCTGTTTTTT.

The chain links TRBV9 to TRBJ2-3, with a possible D match to TRBD2 (6 bases). This CDR3 comprises 18 residues. Germline values: CDR1 SGDLS, CDR2 YYNGEE. V was cut by 4 bases and J by 3 bases, with 24 bases left in between. The CDR3 region is CASSPRIRLGLGTDTQYF. CDR3 DNA: TGTGCCAGCAGCCCTCGAATCCGACTAGGACTGGGGACAGATACGCAGTATTTT.

V gene TRBV7-3 combines with J gene TRBJ2-1, with 10 bases lining up with TRBD1. The CDR3 has 16 amino acids. The V and J ends lost 2 bases and 9 bases, in that order; junction bases with no gene match: 10. The germline CDR1 and CDR2 sequences are SGHTA and FQGTGA. The CDR3 nucleotides are TGTGCCAGCAGCTTACAACCGGGACAGGGGCGCAGTGAGCAGTTCTTC. Protein product: CASSLQPGQGRSEQFF.

CDR3 sequence reads: CANPGLAEPGELFF. The CDR3 DNA follows: TGTGCCAATCCGGGACTTGCAGAACCCGGGGAGCTGTTTTTT. This chain connects TRBV7-9 to TRBJ2-2, with D perhaps TRBD2 (6 bases). This CDR3 is 14 amino acids long. The germline gives CDR1 SEHNR, CDR2 FQNEAQ (reference sequence). Trimming left V 10 bases short and J 6 bases short, with 18 bases between.

V usage is TRBV7-2 and J usage is TRBJ2-1; D is unclear. V was shortened by 2 bases and J by 0 bases, with 8 bases between the two germline ends. Germline values: CDR1 SGHTA, CDR2 FQGNSA. This CDR3 has 15 residues. The CDR3 region has the DNA TGTGCCAGCAGCTTAAGAAGTTCCTCCTACAATGAGCAGTTCTTC. Encoded protein: CASSLRSSSYNEQFF.

This clonotype came up a few times. The V call is TRBV4-2, the J call TRBJ1-5; no clear D gene. CDR3 length equals 14 residues. V lost 1 base, J lost 7 bases, and 11 bases lay in between. The germline gives CDR1 LGHNA, CDR2 YNFKEQ. This CDR3 is CASSQAPEGQPQHF. In DNA form, the CDR3 reads TGTGCCAGCAGCCAAGCCCCCGAAGGGCAGCCCCAGCATTTT.

The table lists this clonotype with many counts. The V gene is TRBV7-7, the J gene TRBJ2-3; a possible D gene is TRBD1 (5 bases). The V end was cut by 4 bases, the J end by 0 bases, with 8 bases between. CDR1 is SSHAT and CDR2 is FNYEAQ in the germline V gene (reference sequence). The CDR3 spans 14 residues. The CDR3 sequence: CASSSGASTDTQYF. The CDR3, as DNA: TGTGCCAGCAGCTCTGGGGCTAGCACAGATACGCAGTATTTT.

This clonotype was recorded many times. The genes are TRBV27 and TRBJ1-2; D is perhaps TRBD1 (5 bases). This CDR3 spans 13 amino acids. With 5 bases removed from V and 2 bases from J, the gap between germline ends came to 9 bases. Germline assignment: CDR1 MNHEY and CDR2 SMNVEV (reference sequence). DNA for the CDR3: TGTGCCAGCAGTCCGGAGGGGAACTATGGCTACACCTTC. It codes for CASSPEGNYGYTF.

The chain links TRBV6-5 to TRBJ2-5, with D possibly matching TRBD2 (6 bases). CDR1 and CDR2 (germline): MNHEY, SVGAGI. The CDR3 is made up of 18 amino acids. V lost 2 bases and J lost 1, with 20 bases in between. Here the CDR3 reads CASSYGRAGYSRQETQYF. The CDR3, as DNA: TGTGCCAGCAGTTACGGCAGGGCGGGGTATAGTCGCCAAGAGACCCAGTACTTC.

This chain links TRBV6-1 with TRBJ2-3, with D unclear. Germline V gene data show CDR1 as MNHNS and CDR2 as SASEGT. Deletions cut 8 bases from V and 3 bases from J, with 12 bases between. This CDR3 spans 13 amino acids. The CDR3 nucleotides read TGTGCCAGCGGTGGGTTTGAGACAGATACGCAGTATTTT. Its protein product is CASGGFETDTQYF.

This clonotype appeared many times. The chain couples TRBV20-1 to TRBJ2-7, with a weak D call TRBD1 (6 bases). The V gene's germline CDR1 is DFQATT and CDR2 SNEGSKA (reference sequence). V was shortened by 5 bases and J by 3 bases, with 20 bases between the two germline ends. The CDR3 covers 15 residues. The CDR3 DNA reads as TGCAGTGCTGACCCCCCCGGGACAACCTACTACGAGCAGTACTTC. Amino acid sequence: CSADPPGTTYYEQYF.

The chain joins TRBV20-1 to TRBJ2-2; no clear D gene. The CDR3 loop spans 12 amino acids. Trimming shortened V by 1 base and J by 7 bases, and 7 bases separated the two germline ends. Germline-derived CDR1 and CDR2 are DFQATT and SNEGSKA (reference sequence). The chain's CDR3 is CSARGGYGELFF. The CDR3 coding sequence is TGCAGTGCTAGAGGCGGTTACGGGGAGCTGTTTTTT.

This sequence joins TRBV4-1 and TRBJ2-7; 7 bases align to TRBD2. The CDR3 totals 15 residues. Germline V gene lookup returns CDR1 MGHRA and CDR2 YSYEKL. V shed 1 base, J shed 3 bases, and the junction held 6 bases outside the gene matches. The CDR3 loop is CASSQVGGGNYEQYF. In DNA, the CDR3 is TGCGCCAGCAGCCAAGTGGGGGGGGGAAACTACGAGCAGTACTTC.

This clonotype came up many times. The CDR3 DNA follows: TGTGCCAGCAGTTTCAGGACAGAACTCATGAACACTGAAGCTTTCTTT. This translates into CASSFRTELMNTEAFF. The chain links TRBV27 to TRBJ1-1, with a weak D call TRBD1 (6 bases). Germline V gene lookup returns CDR1 MNHEY and CDR2 SMNVEV (reference sequence). Trimming shortened V by 3 bases and J by 0 bases, and 14 bases separated the two germline ends. The CDR3 extends over 16 amino acids.

This clonotype came up many times. The chain joins TRBV6-5 to TRBJ2-7; D uncertain. V was clipped by 5 bases and J by 0 bases, with 11 bases between them. Germline lookup yields CDR1 MNHEY and CDR2 SVGAGI. The CDR3 has 14 residues. The DNA of the CDR3 is TGTGCCAGCAGTCGTCTAGAGCCCTCCTACGAGCAGTACTTC. Amino acids: CASSRLEPSYEQYF.